The 20 T cell receptor beta chains in this list originate from one sample, sequenced in a study of cytomegalovirus exposure and HLA in healthy donors. Clones were sequenced by immunoSEQ multiplex PCR, and TCRdb holds only the in-frame ones, with some missing. The sample lists tens of thousands of clones; about 93% were seen once. Sequenced material: PBMCs. These receptors were taken from a woman aged 25 to 39 in good health and CMV-seropositive.

This clone was observed once. The chain uses TRBV7-2 and TRBJ1-5, with a possible D match to TRBD1 (5 bases). With 0 bases removed from V and 7 bases from J, the gap between germline ends came to 10 bases. The germline V gene has CDR1 SGHTA and CDR2 FQGNSA. CDR3 size: 14 residues. The CDR3, as DNA: TGTGCCAGCAGCTTAGCTAGCGGGGCCCAGCCCCAGCATTTT. Translated: CASSLASGAQPQHF. The whole variable domain, filled in from reference TRBV7-2 and TRBJ1-5, reads GAGVSQSPSNKVTEKGKDVELRCDPISGHTALYWYRQSLGQGLEFLIYFQGNSAPDKSGLPSDRFSAERTGGSVSTLTIQRTQQEDSAVYLCASSLASGAQPQHFGDGTRLSIL.

The chain joins TRBV7-6 to TRBJ1-2; D unresolved. The CDR3 runs to 13 residues. Trimming pared 6 bases from V and 3 bases from J, leaving 11 bases between. CDR1 is SGHVS and CDR2 is FNYEAQ in the germline V gene. The chain's CDR3 is CASRHIGDYGYTF. Written as DNA, the CDR3 is TGTGCCAGCAGACACATTGGTGACTATGGCTACACCTTC.

The chain joins TRBV10-3 to TRBJ2-5, with a tentative D call TRBD2 (6 bases). Trimming left V 3 bases short and J 5 bases short, with 10 bases between. Germline V lookup: CDR1 ENHRY, CDR2 SYGVKD. The length of the CDR3 is 13 residues. The DNA of the CDR3 is TGTGCCATCAGTGATCGGGGGAGGGAGACCCAGTACTTC. Translating gives CAISDRGRETQYF.

The rearrangement links TRBV30 to TRBJ1-1; TRBD1 is a possible D gene (6 bases). This CDR3 is 13 amino acids long. V shed 1 base and J shed 6 bases, with 12 bases lying between them. Germline V gene data show CDR1 as GTSNPN and CDR2 as SVGIG (reference sequence). The CDR3 reads CAWSATGLPEAFF. DNA of the CDR3: TGTGCCTGGAGTGCAACAGGGCTCCCTGAAGCTTTCTTT.

This chain links TRBV30 with TRBJ1-4, with D perhaps matching TRBD1 (5 bases). The CDR3 length is 13 residues. Germline lookup yields CDR1 GTSNPN and CDR2 SVGIG (reference sequence). V shed 6 bases and J shed 8 bases, with 16 bases lying between them. In DNA form, the CDR3 reads TGTGCCTGTACGACAGATTGGCGGGAAAAACTGTTTTTT. Its protein is CACTTDWREKLFF.

DNA of the CDR3: TGTGCCAGCAGCAAAGTAGGACTAGGGTTGGGATATGAGCAGTTCTTC. Its translation is CASSKVGLGLGYEQFF. This chain uses TRBV21-1 with TRBJ2-1; the table's D call TRBD2 went unverified against the DNA. TRBV21-1 is annotated as a pseudogene. This CDR3 region has 16 residues.

The chain combines TRBV5-3 with TRBJ1-2; D is unresolved. TRBV5-3 is an open reading frame, and its role is uncertain. CDR3 size: 17 residues. V was shortened by 4 bases and J by 6 bases, with 25 bases between the two germline ends. The CDR3 spells CARSRYNPSPKYHGYTF. The CDR3 DNA reads TGTGCCAGAAGCCGTTATAATCCCTCCCCTAAATATCATGGCTACACCTTC.

The chain is built from TRBV27 and TRBJ1-4; maybe TRBD1 (5 bases). V lost 1 base and J lost 7, with 16 bases in between. CDR1 and CDR2 (germline): MNHEY, SMNVEV (reference sequence). The CDR3 spans 16 residues. CDR3 sequence: CASSLWRRGGIEKLFF. The CDR3 bases are TGTGCCAGCAGTTTATGGCGGAGGGGAGGGATTGAAAAACTGTTTTTT.

The CDR3 sequence: CASSPRTGSKRVGYEQYF. DNA of the CDR3: TGTGCCAGCAGCCCACGGACAGGGTCCAAACGTGTCGGCTACGAGCAGTACTTC. This rearrangement joins TRBV7-2 to TRBJ2-7; 8 bases match TRBD1. Germline assignment: CDR1 SGHTA and CDR2 FQGNSA. The CDR3 consists of 18 residues. V was pared by 5 bases and J by 3 bases, with 18 bases of the junction left unmatched.

The rearrangement uses TRBV5-1 and TRBJ2-2; 9 bases fit TRBD2. The CDR3 is 17 residues long. J gave up 6 bases and V 6 bases, and 15 bases lay outside the gene matches. Germline CDR1 and CDR2: SGHRS and YFSETQ. The CDR3 DNA follows: TGCGCCAGCACAACAGAAGCGGGAGGTGGATATCCCGGGGAGCTGTTTTTT. Translation gives CASTTEAGGGYPGELFF.

This clone was counted a single time. The rearrangement uses TRBV9 and TRBJ2-3, with 10 bases matching TRBD2. The CDR3 has 15 residues. Germline trimming cut 3 bases from V and 6 bases from J; bases unmatched to any gene: 7. The germline V gene has CDR1 SGDLS and CDR2 YYNGEE. Here the CDR3 DNA reads TGTGCCAGCAGCGGGGAGAGCGGGAGGGGCGATACGCAGTATTTT. Translating gives CASSGESGRGDTQYF.

The chain recombines TRBV7-9 with TRBJ2-5; 10 nucleotides line up with TRBD1. CDR1 is SEHNR and CDR2 is FQNEAQ in the germline V gene (reference sequence). The CDR3 totals 16 residues. The V and J ends lost 3 bases and 9 bases, in that order; junction bases with no gene match: 13. The CDR3 nucleotides are TGTGCCAGCAGCTTGAGGACAGGGGGGGGAAATTCGGCCCAGTACTTC. The encoded protein is CASSLRTGGGNSAQYF.

This clone was seen only once. V and J are TRBV14 and TRBJ1-4; 12 nucleotides match TRBD1. The germline V gene has CDR1 SGHDN and CDR2 FVKESK. V was pared by 6 bases and J by 10 bases, with 12 bases of the junction left unmatched. The CDR3 sequence is 16 residues long. CDR3 bases: TGTGCCAGCAGGCGCGGGACAGGGGGCTATAGGCGAAAACTGTTTTTT. Its protein product is CASRRGTGGYRRKLFF. Full variable domain (rest looked up from reference TRBV14 and TRBJ1-4): EAGVTQFPSHSVIEKGQTVTLRCDPISGHDNLYWYRRVMGKEIKFLLHFVKESKQDESGMPNNRFLAERTGGTYSTLKVQPAELEDSGVYFCASRRGTGGYRRKLFFGSGTQLSVL.

This chain joins TRBV7-2 and TRBJ1-1; D might be TRBD1 (6 bases). CDR1 and CDR2 (germline): SGHTA, FQGNSA. Trimming cost V 5 bases and J 4 bases, with 23 bases left between them. The CDR3 runs to 17 residues. As DNA, the CDR3 is TGTGCCAGCAGCCCTCGCAACAAAGCGGGGGGGCGCACTGAAGCTTTCTTT. Translating it yields CASSPRNKAGGRTEAFF.

V is TRBV19 and J is TRBJ2-2; 9 nucleotides align to TRBD1. The CDR3 is made up of 17 amino acids. Trimming removed 5 bases from V and 1 base from J; junction bases left unmatched: 8. The germline CDR1 and CDR2 sequences are LNHDA and SQIVND (reference sequence). CDR3 sequence reads: CASSSTNRGQNTGELFF. CDR3 bases: TGTGCCAGTAGTTCAACCAACAGGGGGCAGAACACCGGGGAGCTGTTTTTT.

The table lists this clone with a count of one. The chain carries TRBV30 and TRBJ2-1; 15 nucleotides match TRBD2. Germline values: CDR1 GTSNPN, CDR2 SVGIG (reference sequence). The CDR3 consists of 16 residues. The V gene end was trimmed by 3 bases and the J gene end by 4 bases; junction bases not matched to a gene: 4. The CDR3 spells CAWSGLAGGIYNEQFF. Written as DNA, the CDR3 is TGTGCCTGGAGCGGACTAGCGGGAGGGATATACAATGAGCAGTTCTTC.

The chain recombines TRBV6-1 with TRBJ2-5; D is perhaps TRBD1 (6 bases). Per the germline V gene, CDR1 is MNHNS and CDR2 is SASEGT. The CDR3 extends over 15 amino acids. V lost 4 bases and J 3 bases, leaving 15 bases between the germline ends. CDR3 amino acids: CASSGGQWIEETQYF. As DNA, the CDR3 is TGTGCCAGCAGTGGTGGACAGTGGATAGAAGAGACCCAGTACTTC.

The chain combines TRBV5-4 with TRBJ2-1; 7 bases fit TRBD1. V trimming: 4 bases; J trimming: 7 bases; junction bases outside the gene matches: 11. Germline V lookup: CDR1 SGHNT, CDR2 YYREEE (reference sequence). CDR3 size: 15 residues. The CDR3 spells CASSAKTGAVNEQFF. The CDR3 DNA sequence: TGTGCCAGCAGCGCAAAAACAGGGGCCGTTAATGAGCAGTTCTTC.

V gene TRBV28 combines with J gene TRBJ2-2, with D possibly TRBD2 on 5 matching bases. CDR3 length: 15 amino acids. Germline V lookup: CDR1 MDHEN, CDR2 SYDVKM. The V end lost 6 bases, the J end lost 5 bases, and 16 bases lay between the germline ends. In DNA, the CDR3 is TGTGCCAGCAGGGCCGAGGGAGTGGAAACCGGGGAGCTGTTTTTT. Translating it yields CASRAEGVETGELFF.

A single count supports this clone. The chain joins TRBV5-4 to TRBJ2-1; no definite D call. The V and J ends lost 0 bases and 3 bases respectively, with 13 bases between them. Germline V gene data show CDR1 as SGHNT and CDR2 as YYREEE (reference sequence). The CDR3 spans 16 residues. The CDR3 coding sequence is TGTGCCAGCAGCTTGGAGCCGAGATTCCTCTACAATGAGCAGTTCTTC. Translating it yields CASSLEPRFLYNEQFF.